This TCR beta chain is drawn from a study of blood T cell repertoires in COVID-19. Study context: PBMCs, B-cell-depleted T cells, or T cells were the source of the cDNA or gDNA that made up the material.

V was trimmed by 5 bases and J by 2 bases, leaving 12 bases between them. From germline, CDR1 is MNHEY and CDR2 SMNVEV (reference sequence). This CDR3 has 14 residues. Only in-frame clones appear in the TCRdb table, and some are missing; sequencing was by immunoSEQ multiplex PCR. The sample holds about 220,000 clones, about 85% seen once. Sequenced material: peripheral blood. The V and J genes are TRBV27 and TRBJ1-2; D not certain. This receptor was obtained from a man between 25 and 39 years old with active or convalescent COVID-19. CDR3 in amino acids: CASSPRLANYGYTF. CDR3 DNA: TGTGCCAGCAGTCCCAGGCTCGCCAACTATGGCTACACCTTC.